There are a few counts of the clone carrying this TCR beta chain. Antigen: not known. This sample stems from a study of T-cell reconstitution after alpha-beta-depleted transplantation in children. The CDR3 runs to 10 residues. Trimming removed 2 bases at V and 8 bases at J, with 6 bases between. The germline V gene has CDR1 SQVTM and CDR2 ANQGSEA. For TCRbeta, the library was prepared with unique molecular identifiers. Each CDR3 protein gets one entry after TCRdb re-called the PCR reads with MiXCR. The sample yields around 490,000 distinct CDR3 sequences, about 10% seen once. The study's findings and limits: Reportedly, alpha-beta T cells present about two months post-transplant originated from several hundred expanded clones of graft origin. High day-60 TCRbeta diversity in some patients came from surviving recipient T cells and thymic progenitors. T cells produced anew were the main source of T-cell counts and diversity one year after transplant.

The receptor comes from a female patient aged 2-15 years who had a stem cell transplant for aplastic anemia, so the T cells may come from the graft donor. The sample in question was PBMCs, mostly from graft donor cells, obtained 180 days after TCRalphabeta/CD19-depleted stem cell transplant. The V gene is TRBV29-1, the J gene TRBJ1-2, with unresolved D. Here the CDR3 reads CSVELRGYTF. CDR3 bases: TGCAGCGTTGAACTAAGAGGCTACACCTTC.